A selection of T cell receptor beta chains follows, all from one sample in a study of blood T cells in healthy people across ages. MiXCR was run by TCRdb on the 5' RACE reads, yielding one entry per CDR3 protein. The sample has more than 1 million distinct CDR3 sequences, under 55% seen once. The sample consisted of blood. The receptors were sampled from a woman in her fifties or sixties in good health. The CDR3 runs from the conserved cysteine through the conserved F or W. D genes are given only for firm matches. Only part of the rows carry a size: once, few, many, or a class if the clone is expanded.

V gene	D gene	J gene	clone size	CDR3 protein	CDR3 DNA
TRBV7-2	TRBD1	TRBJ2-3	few	CASSTQTGLTDTQYF	TGTGCCAGCAGCACCCAGACAGGGTTGACAGATACGCAGTATTTT
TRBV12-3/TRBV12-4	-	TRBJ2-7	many	CASSRGTGSYEQYF	TGTGCCAGCAGTCGGGGGACGGGAAGCTACGAGCAGTACTTC
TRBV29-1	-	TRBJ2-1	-	CSVTARDSYNEQFF	TGCAGCGTTACCGCCCGGGACTCCTACAATGAGCAGTTCTTC
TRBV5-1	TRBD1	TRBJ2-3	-	CASSPNHYPDRGTDMQYF	TGCGCCAGCAGCCCAAACCATTATCCGGACAGGGGAACAGATATGCAGTATTTT
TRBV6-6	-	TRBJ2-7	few	CASSRPGQYVEQYF	TGTGCCAGCAGTCGCCCGGGACAATATGTCGAGCAGTACTTC
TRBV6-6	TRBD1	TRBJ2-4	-	CASSHRSDRGPYF	TGTGCCAGCAGCCACCGGTCGGACAGGGGTCCGTACTTC
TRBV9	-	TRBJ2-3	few	CASSAREGGSADTQYF	TGTGCCAGCAGCGCCAGAGAGGGGGGGAGTGCAGATACGCAGTATTTT
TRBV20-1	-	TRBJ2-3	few	CSATHIISTDTQYF	TGCAGTGCTACACATATTATCAGCACAGATACGCAGTATTTT
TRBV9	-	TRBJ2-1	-	CASSLRASSASNEQFF	TGTGCCAGCAGCCTCCGGGCCTCTAGCGCCTCTAATGAGCAGTTCTTC
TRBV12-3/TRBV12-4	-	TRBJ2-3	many	CASSRRGVGTDTQYF	TGTGCCAGCAGTCGCAGGGGTGTAGGCACAGATACGCAGTATTTT
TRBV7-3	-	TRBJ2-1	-	CASSLSNKRASKQFF	TGTGCCAGCAGCTTAAGCAATAAGAGGGCAAGTAAGCAGTTCTTC
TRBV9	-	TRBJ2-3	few	CASGGGTSTDTQYF	TGTGCCAGCGGGGGTGGTACTAGCACAGATACGCAGTATTTT
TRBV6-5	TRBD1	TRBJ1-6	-	CASKVTQDRSNSPLHF	TGTGCCAGTAAAGTTACCCAGGACAGGTCAAATTCACCCCTCCACTTT
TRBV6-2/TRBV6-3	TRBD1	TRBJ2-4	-	CASSSGQALAKNIQYF	TGTGCCAGCAGCTCGGGACAGGCCCTAGCCAAAAACATTCAGTACTTC
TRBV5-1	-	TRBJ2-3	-	CASSLLSNADTQYF	TGCGCCAGCAGCCTCCTGAGTAACGCAGATACGCAGTATTTT
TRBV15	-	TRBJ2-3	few	CATSSRGNTQYF	TGTGCCACCAGCTCCCGAGGGAATACGCAGTATTTT
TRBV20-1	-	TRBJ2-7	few	CSVSRPLSSYNEQYF	TGCAGTGTTTCCAGACCCCTGAGCTCCTACAATGAGCAGTACTTC
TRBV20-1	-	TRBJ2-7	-	CSARDDGKGYEQYF	TGCAGTGCTAGAGATGACGGTAAAGGTTACGAGCAGTACTTC
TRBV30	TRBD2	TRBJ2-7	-	CAWTGGGNEQYF	TGTGCCTGGACGGGGGGAGGCAATGAGCAGTACTTC
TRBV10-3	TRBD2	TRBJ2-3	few	CAIDGGLDTQYF	TGTGCCATCGACGGGGGGTTAGATACGCAGTATTTT
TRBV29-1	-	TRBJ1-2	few	CSVDPLLGAGEDYGYTF	TGCAGCGTTGATCCCCTCTTGGGGGCAGGGGAGGACTATGGCTACACCTTC
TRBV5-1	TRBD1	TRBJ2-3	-	CASSPTGDRTDTQYF	TGCGCCAGCAGCCCTACAGGGGATCGGACAGATACGCAGTATTTT
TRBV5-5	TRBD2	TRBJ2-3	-	CASSLGTSGSADTQYF	TGTGCCAGCAGCTTGGGTACTAGCGGGAGTGCAGATACGCAGTATTTT
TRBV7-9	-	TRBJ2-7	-	CASSSGVVVEQYF	TGTGCCAGCAGCTCCGGGGTAGTTGTCGAGCAGTACTTC
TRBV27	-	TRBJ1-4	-	CASSVDRFNEKLFF	TGTGCCAGCAGTGTTGACAGGTTTAATGAAAAACTGTTTTTT
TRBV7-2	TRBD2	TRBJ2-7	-	CASSLDGTSGSYEQYF	TGTGCCAGCAGCTTAGACGGGACTAGCGGCTCCTACGAGCAGTACTTC
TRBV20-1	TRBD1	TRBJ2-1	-	CSAKKDRGSYNEQFF	TGCAGTGCGAAAAAGGACAGGGGTTCCTACAATGAGCAGTTCTTC
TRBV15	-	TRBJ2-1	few	CATSRGGDDEQFF	TGTGCCACCAGCAGAGGAGGGGACGATGAGCAGTTCTTC
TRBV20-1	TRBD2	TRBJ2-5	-	CSASDLAVQEAQYF	TGCAGTGCTAGCGACCTAGCGGTACAAGAGGCCCAGTACTTC